These 31 T cell receptor beta chains share one sample of origin, sequenced in a study of blood T cells in healthy people across ages (dated by TCRdb to the mid-2010s). Library creation used 5' RACE. These reads were obtained on an Illumina HiSeq 2500. A second PCR of about 6 to 11 cycles was run with a J-beta primer mix and a sample-barcoded 5' primer. Using fastp at Q25 and MiXCR, TCRdb reprocessed the public reads and kept productive beta chains. Each CDR3 protein gets just one entry, which takes the most common genes and DNA from the rows behind it. For this sample the table gives about 570,000 distinct CDR3 sequences, of which 27% were detected only once. The top ten hold approximately 17% of the sample. Input material: blood. These TCRs come from a woman in her 70s in good health.

In its sample, this clonotype was seen many times. The rearrangement uses TRBV12-3 or TRBV12-4 and TRBJ2-3, with 7 positions matching TRBD1. The CDR3 sequence is 12 residues long. The ends lost 6 bases at V and 6 bases at J; junction bases unmatched: 3. The CDR3 is CASSLTGDTQYF. CDR3 coding DNA: TGTGCCAGCAGCTTGACAGGGGATACGCAGTATTTT.

This clonotype has just a few counts. The chain has TRBV12-3 or TRBV12-4 and TRBJ1-4, with D perhaps matching TRBD1 (5 bases). Trimming took 5 bases from V and 7 from J, leaving 26 bases between them. CDR3 size: 18 residues. The DNA for the CDR3 is TGTGCCAGCAGTCTCCGCACGGGGGTATTCAAGCCGGGTGAAAAACTGTTTTTT. Translated: CASSLRTGVFKPGEKLFF.

This clonotype was detected a few times. This chain connects TRBV15 to TRBJ2-3, with TRBD2 matching over 7 bases. The CDR3 spans 14 residues. Germline assignment: CDR1 LNHNV and CDR2 YYDKDF (reference sequence). V was pared by 2 bases and J by 1 base, with 0 bases of the junction left unmatched. The CDR3 bases are TGTGCCACCAGCAGACTAGCGGGCACAGATACGCAGTATTTT. This sequence encodes CATSRLAGTDTQYF. The full variable domain, rest sourced from reference TRBV15 and TRBJ2-3, is DAMVIQNPRYQVTQFGKPVTLSCSQTLNHNVMYWYQQKSSQAPKLLFHYYDKDFNNEADTPDNFQSRRPNTSFCFLDIRSPGLGDTAMYLCATSRLAGTDTQYFGPGTRLTVL.

V is TRBV4-2 and J is TRBJ2-1; 8 bases align to TRBD2. The germline V gene has CDR1 LGHNA and CDR2 YNFKEQ. V gave up 7 bases and J gave up 5 bases; unmatched junction bases: 7. This CDR3 region has 14 residues. The CDR3 DNA follows: TGTGCCAGCACCACTGCGGGGGGTGACAATGAGCAGTTCTTC. This translates into CASTTAGGDNEQFF.

This clonotype was counted at least ten times. The V call is TRBV29-1, the J call TRBJ2-5; D is possibly TRBD2 (6 bases). The CDR3 covers 12 residues. The V gene lost 4 bases and the J gene lost 5 bases, with 11 bases spanning the gap. Germline loops: CDR1 SQVTM, CDR2 ANQGSEA. CDR3 loop: CSVVEGRETQYF. CDR3 coding DNA: TGCAGCGTTGTGGAGGGTCGGGAGACCCAGTACTTC.

V usage is TRBV4-3 and J usage is TRBJ2-3; D is undetermined. The CDR3 consists of 16 residues. V lost 1 base to trimming and J lost 3 bases, with 14 bases between them. From germline, CDR1 is LGHNA and CDR2 YSLEER. The CDR3 DNA sequence: TGCGCCAGCAGCCAAGGTCCCGGCCCGGTGACAGATACGCAGTATTTT. Its translation is CASSQGPGPVTDTQYF.

A few counts support this clonotype. The rearrangement uses TRBV5-1 and TRBJ2-3, with TRBD1 matching 8 bases. The CDR3 runs 17 residues. V gave up 2 bases and J gave up 2 bases; unmatched junction bases: 10. Germline CDR1 and CDR2: SGHRS and YFSETQ. For the CDR3, the DNA is TGCGCCAGCAGCTTACGAATTGGGACAGGACCCACAGATACGCAGTATTTT. It is translated as CASSLRIGTGPTDTQYF.

J is TRBJ2-1 and V is TRBV20-1, with 11 bases identical to TRBD1. The CDR3 covers 15 residues. The V and J ends lost 3 bases and 7 bases, in that order; junction bases with no gene match: 8. Germline CDR1 is DFQATT and CDR2 is SNEGSKA (reference sequence). The CDR3 nucleotides are TGCAGTGCTAGCCTGCCCGGGACAGGGGGGAATGAGCAGTTCTTC. Its translation: CSASLPGTGGNEQFF.

V is TRBV12-5 and J is TRBJ1-2, with TRBD1 identical over 9 bases. The length of the CDR3 is 15 residues. Trimming took 3 bases from V and 5 from J; bases not matched to a gene: 7. The germline V gene has CDR1 LGHNT and CDR2 FRNRAP. CDR3 in DNA: TGTGCTAGTGGTTTTACAGGGGGCGTTTCGTATGGCTACACCTTC. Translating it yields CASGFTGGVSYGYTF. The complete variable domain, with remaining parts taken from reference TRBV12-5 and TRBJ1-2, reads DARVTQTPRHKVTEMGQEVTMRCQPILGHNTVFWYRQTMMQGLELLAYFRNRAPLDDSGMPKDRFSAEMPDATLATLKIQPSEPRDSAVYFCASGFTGGVSYGYTFGSGTRLTVV.

The gene calls are TRBV5-1 and TRBJ1-3; 7 bases agree with TRBD1. V lost 0 bases, J lost 2 bases, and 5 bases stayed unmatched. From germline, CDR1 is SGHRS and CDR2 YFSETQ. This CDR3 is 16 amino acids long. DNA for the CDR3: TGCGCCAGCAGCTTGGCCAAAACAGGGGCTGGAAACACCATATATTTT. Residues: CASSLAKTGAGNTIYF. The full variable domain, completed using reference TRBV5-1 and TRBJ1-3, is KAGVTQTPRYLIKTRGQQVTLSCSPISGHRSVSWYQQTPGQGLQFLFEYFSETQRNKGNFPGRFSGRQFSNSRSEMNVSTLELGDSALYLCASSLAKTGAGNTIYFGEGSWLTVV.

This clonotype was seen repeatedly, ten times or more. The chain combines TRBV5-4 with TRBJ2-7; 9 bases are a match to TRBD1. The germline V gene encodes CDR1 SGHNT and CDR2 YYREEE (reference sequence). The length of the CDR3 is 16 residues. Trimming took 1 base from V and 0 from J; bases not matched to a gene: 5. Written as DNA, the CDR3 is TGTGCCAGCAGCTTGTCCGGGACAGGGCCCTCCTACGAGCAGTACTTC. Its translation: CASSLSGTGPSYEQYF. Using reference TRBV5-4 and TRBJ2-7 for the parts outside the CDR3, the full variable domain is ETGVTQSPTHLIKTRGQQVTLRCSSQSGHNTVSWYQQALGQGPQFIFQYYREEENGRGNFPPRFSGLQFPNYSSELNVNALELDDSALYLCASSLSGTGPSYEQYFGPGTRLTVT.

This clonotype has more than one count but fewer than ten. The V call is TRBV20-1, the J call TRBJ2-5; 10 nucleotides agree with TRBD2. Germline V gives CDR1 DFQATT, CDR2 SNEGSKA (reference sequence). The ends lost 4 bases at V and 0 bases at J; junction bases unmatched: 17. The CDR3 length is 19 residues. The CDR3 DNA follows: TGCAGTGCTACCCCTATTAGCGGGGGGAGCAGTATCAACCAAGAGACCCAGTACTTC. It specifies CSATPISGGSSINQETQYF.

CDR3 amino acids: CASSYSGGGNEQFF. The CDR3 nucleotides read TGTGCCAGCAGTTACTCAGGAGGGGGAAATGAGCAGTTCTTC. This rearrangement joins TRBV6-2 or TRBV6-3 to TRBJ2-1; D possibly matches TRBD1 or TRBD2 (6 bases each). V lost 0 bases and J lost 7, with 10 bases in between. This CDR3 has 14 residues. Looked up from germline, CDR1 is MNHEY and CDR2 is SVGEGT.

The gene calls are TRBV11-3 and TRBJ1-1, with 7 positions matching TRBD1. The CDR3 is 16 amino acids. Trimming removed 5 bases from V and 0 bases from J; junction bases left unmatched: 9. Germline lookup yields CDR1 SGHNT and CDR2 YENEEA. CDR3 DNA sequence: TGTGCCAGCAGCCTGAGGGGGCGCGGGATGAACACTGAAGCTTTCTTT. It is translated as CASSLRGRGMNTEAFF.

As concerns this clonotype: A clone one base away is much larger, so this may be a read error. The chain couples TRBV7-2 to TRBJ1-5; D is uncertain. V lost 3 bases, J lost 2 bases, and 14 bases lay in between. CDR3 size: 16 residues. Germline V gene data show CDR1 as SGHTA and CDR2 as FQGNSA. The CDR3 here is CASSFSQRAGNQPQHF. Written as DNA, the CDR3 is TGTGCCAGCAGCTTCTCACAGAGGGCTGGCAATCAGCCCCAGCATTTT.

This clonotype was found a few times. The rearrangement links TRBV12-3 or TRBV12-4 to TRBJ2-5; 10 nucleotides match TRBD1. This CDR3 region has 14 residues. V lost 6 bases, J lost 4 bases, and 5 bases stayed unmatched. CDR3 bases: TGTGCCAGCAGACCGGGACAGGGGAGAGAGACCCAGTACTTC. Protein product: CASRPGQGRETQYF.

The chain combines TRBV6-2 or TRBV6-3 with TRBJ1-2, with D tentatively TRBD1 (5 bases). CDR3 size: 14 residues. V was pared by 2 bases and J by 6 bases, with 13 bases between. Germline values: CDR1 MNHEY, CDR2 SVGEGT. In DNA form, the CDR3 reads TGTGCCAGCAGTTACCAAATCTCAGGGAATGGCTACACCTTC. Translation: CASSYQISGNGYTF.

This clonotype was counted between two and nine times. The chain carries TRBV7-9 and TRBJ1-1, with D perhaps TRBD1 (6 bases). This CDR3 region has 12 residues. Trimming pared 3 bases from V and 11 bases from J, leaving 13 bases between. Per the germline V gene, CDR1 is SEHNR and CDR2 is FQNEAQ (reference sequence). As DNA, the CDR3 is TGTGCCAGCAGCTTCCAACAGGGAGACGCTTTCTTT. The encoded protein is CASSFQQGDAFF. The complete variable domain, with remaining parts taken from reference TRBV7-9 and TRBJ1-1, reads DTGVSQNPRHKITKRGQNVTFRCDPISEHNRLYWYRQTLGQGPEFLTYFQNEAQLEKSRLLSDRFSAERPKGSFSTLEIQRTEQGDSAMYLCASSFQQGDAFFGQGTRLTVV.

This clonotype was picked up a small number of times. This rearrangement joins TRBV20-1 to TRBJ1-4; TRBD1 aligns across 9 bases. V gave up 6 bases and J gave up 3 bases; unmatched junction bases: 5. From germline, CDR1 is DFQATT and CDR2 SNEGSKA (reference sequence). CDR3 length equals 14 residues. Here the CDR3 DNA reads TGCAGTGCAACGGGGACAGGGCCTAATGAAAAACTGTTTTTT. This codes for CSATGTGPNEKLFF.

This clonotype was detected a few times. J is TRBJ1-3 and V is TRBV6-1; 8 nucleotides agree with TRBD1. The length of the CDR3 is 14 residues. The V and J ends lost 7 bases and 3 bases, in that order; junction bases with no gene match: 5. Germline V gene sequence: CDR1 MNHNS, CDR2 SASEGT. CDR3 loop: CASTQGALGNTIYF. The CDR3 DNA follows: TGTGCCAGCACGCAGGGGGCTCTTGGAAACACCATATATTTT.

The V call is TRBV20-1, the J call TRBJ2-5; 7 bases are a match to TRBD1. The CDR3 runs 12 residues. Germline CDR1 and CDR2: DFQATT and SNEGSKA (reference sequence). Trimming removed 5 bases from V and 2 bases from J; junction bases left unmatched: 2. CDR3 protein: CSAEQGQETQYF. The CDR3 DNA reads as TGCAGTGCTGAACAGGGGCAAGAGACCCAGTACTTC.

The rearrangement joins TRBV5-1 to TRBJ2-1, with a possible D match to TRBD1 (6 bases). V gave up 4 bases and J gave up 6 bases, with 11 bases separating them. CDR3 size: 13 residues. Germline lookup yields CDR1 SGHRS and CDR2 YFSETQ. This CDR3 is CASSPMTGNEQFF. Written as DNA, the CDR3 is TGCGCCAGCAGCCCGATGACAGGCAATGAGCAGTTCTTC.

The chain links TRBV9 to TRBJ2-1; 8 bases map to TRBD1. The CDR3 is 15 residues long. After removal of 4 bases from V and 9 bases from J, the junction contained 12 bases not matched to a gene. The germline V gene encodes CDR1 SGDLS and CDR2 YYNGEE. The CDR3 DNA follows: TGTGCCAGCAGCCCTCACCCGGACAGGGTTCTTGAGCAGTTCTTC. Amino acid sequence: CASSPHPDRVLEQFF.

This clonotype has only a few counts. An end of the junction differs from the germline gene, which may be a read error. This chain links TRBV7-2 with TRBJ1-2; possible D gene TRBD1, 6 bases. CDR1 and CDR2 from the germline V gene are SGHTA and FQGNSA. CDR3 length: 14 amino acids. In DNA, the CDR3 is TGTGCCAGCAGCCCGGACAGCGACTACTATAGCTACACCTTC. Translating gives CASSPDSDYYSYTF.

As DNA, the CDR3 is TGTGCCACCAGTGATTTGCATGGGACAGGGAAATACGAGCAGTACTTC. Protein sequence: CATSDLHGTGKYEQYF. The chain recombines TRBV24-1 with TRBJ2-5; TRBD1 matches at 9 bases. The assigned J gene may be wrong: the sequence end matches TRBJ2-7 better. The germline V gene has CDR1 KGHDR and CDR2 SFDVKD. This CDR3 has 16 residues.

V usage is TRBV20-1 and J usage is TRBJ1-6, with a possible D match to TRBD1 (5 bases). This CDR3 contains 15 residues. Trimming removed 0 bases from V and 7 bases from J, with 13 bases in between. The germline CDR1 and CDR2 sequences are DFQATT and SNEGSKA (reference sequence). Here the CDR3 DNA reads TGCAGTGCTAGAGATCGAATCCGGGGGAATTCACCCCTCCACTTT. It specifies CSARDRIRGNSPLHF.

The genes are TRBV5-1 and TRBJ2-5; D is uncertain. The J call is uncertain, as TRBJ2-1 better fits the DNA end. This CDR3 contains 15 residues. Germline values: CDR1 SGHRS, CDR2 YFSETQ. In DNA form, the CDR3 reads TGCGCCAGCAGCTTGGATTTGAGGACGTTGGGTGAGCAGTTCTTC. Protein product: CASSLDLRTLGEQFF.

This clonotype was observed a single time. The chain employs TRBV5-1 and TRBJ2-2; D perhaps matches TRBD2 (6 bases). Germline V gives CDR1 SGHRS, CDR2 YFSETQ. The V gene lost 1 base and the J gene lost 9 bases, with 22 bases spanning the gap. The CDR3 spans 17 residues. DNA for the CDR3: TGCGCCAGCAGCTTGAGTGGGTCGAGCGGCGGAGGGCGGGAGCTGTTTTTT. The encoded protein is CASSLSGSSGGGRELFF. Using reference TRBV5-1 and TRBJ2-2 for the parts outside the CDR3, the full variable domain is KAGVTQTPRYLIKTRGQQVTLSCSPISGHRSVSWYQQTPGQGLQFLFEYFSETQRNKGNFPGRFSGRQFSNSRSEMNVSTLELGDSALYLCASSLSGSSGGGRELFFGEGSRLTVL.

This clonotype was counted only a few times. One end of the junction varies from germline; a read error may be responsible. This chain connects TRBV12-3 or TRBV12-4 to TRBJ1-2, with TRBD1 as a possible D gene (5 bases). The CDR3 totals 18 residues. The CDR3 sequence is CASSLGGRRKESNYGYTF. The CDR3 nucleotides are TGCGCCAGCAGTTTGGGGGGAAGACGGAAGGAATCTAACTATGGCTACACCTTC.

This clonotype showed up just once. This sequence joins TRBV20-1 and TRBJ1-2; 7 bases fit TRBD1. This CDR3 comprises 13 residues. From germline, CDR1 is DFQATT and CDR2 SNEGSKA (reference sequence). J gave up 5 bases and V 1 base, and 4 bases lay outside the gene matches. The CDR3 DNA follows: TGCAGTGCTAGAGTGACAGGGACTTATGGCTACACCTTC. It is translated as CSARVTGTYGYTF.

V and J are TRBV24-1 and TRBJ2-3; D assignment may be TRBD1 or TRBD2 (5 bases each). The CDR3 extends over 17 amino acids. Trimming cost V 6 bases and J 10 bases, with 28 bases left between them. CDR1 KGHDR and CDR2 SFDVKD come from the germline V gene. CDR3 DNA sequence: TGTGCCACCAGTCGGTCCGACGGCAGGGAGAGGATCAAAGCGCAGTATTTT. It codes for CATSRSDGRERIKAQYF.